These T cell receptor beta chains were read from a single sample in a study of cytomegalovirus exposure and HLA in healthy donors. Only in-frame clones appear in the TCRdb table, and some are missing; sequencing was by immunoSEQ multiplex PCR. This sample yields around 150,000 clones, of which around 80% are seen a single time; less than 2% belongs to the top ten. Sequencing used PBMCs. The receptor set was obtained from a man aged 40-50 years in good health and CMV-seronegative. Both conserved end residues are part of each CDR3. A D gene is named only where the DNA matches it firmly. Clone size, where shown, is once, few, many, or a class for clones that have expanded.

j_call d_call v_call clone_size cdr3_nt cdr3_aa
TRBJ2-7 TRBD2 TRBV7-8 once TGTGCCAGCAGCTTAGCAGGATTTGGACTAGCGGGGGGAATCTCCTACGAGCAGTACTTC CASSLAGFGLAGGISYEQYF
TRBJ2-5 NA TRBV30 NA TGTGCCTGGAGTGTCTTGCGAGTAGAGACCCAGTACTTC CAWSVLRVETQYF
TRBJ2-7 TRBD2 TRBV9 NA TGTGCCAGCAGCGTCGCTAGCGGTTCCTACGAGCAGTACTTC CASSVASGSYEQYF
TRBJ1-1 NA TRBV7-8 NA TGTGCCAGCAGCTTTTCGGGAGCGTACCTACTGAACACTGAAGCTTTCTTT CASSFSGAYLLNTEAFF
TRBJ2-3 TRBD2 TRBV11-3 NA TGTGCCAGCAGCTTAGGCGGGAGAGGGGATACGCAGTATTTT CASSLGGRGDTQYF
TRBJ2-1 TRBD2 TRBV2 NA TGTGCCAGCGAAGGGACTAGCGGGAGTGGTGAGCAGTTCTTC CASEGTSGSGEQFF
TRBJ1-5 NA TRBV19 NA TGTGCCAGTAGTTCACAGGGTAGCAATCAGCCCCAGCATTTT CASSSQGSNQPQHF
TRBJ2-7 NA TRBV15 NA TGTGCCACCAGCAAATTTGGGGGACAAGAACCTAGATACGAGCAGTACTTC CATSKFGGQEPRYEQYF
TRBJ1-3 TRBD1 TRBV5-1 NA TGCGCCAGCAGCTTAGGCCCTACCGACAGGGCCCTTGGAAACACCATATATTTT CASSLGPTDRALGNTIYF
TRBJ2-7 NA TRBV29-1 NA TGCAGCGTTGAAGCGGACAGCAGATTCCCTTACGAGCAGTACTTC CSVEADSRFPYEQYF
TRBJ2-1 NA TRBV27 NA TGTGCCAGCAGGGGAAGGGGGGGCGGGGGATACAATGAGCAGTTCTTC CASRGRGGGGYNEQFF
TRBJ2-7 NA TRBV28 few TGTGCCAGCAGTGGCCGGGACATCCTAAACGAGCAGTACTTC CASSGRDILNEQYF
TRBJ2-3 TRBD2 TRBV4-3 NA TGCGCCAGCAGCCAAGCCTGGGGACTAGCGGGGACCACAGATACGCAGTATTTT CASSQAWGLAGTTDTQYF
TRBJ2-1 NA TRBV4-2 NA TGTGCCAGCAGCCAAGATGGTCTAGCGCCCATGACGGAGAATGAGCAGTTCTTC CASSQDGLAPMTENEQFF
TRBJ2-1 NA TRBV7-9 NA TGTGCCAGCAGCTTAGATCCGCGGGTCAATGAGCAGTTCTTC CASSLDPRVNEQFF
TRBJ2-1 TRBD2 TRBV5-6 NA TGTGCCAGCAGCTTGGCGGGGGGTAGAATATGGAATGAGCAGTTCTTC CASSLAGGRIWNEQFF
TRBJ2-7 NA TRBV5-1 NA TGCGCCAGCAGCTTGTCCGACAGGCTGACCTACGAGCAGTACTTC CASSLSDRLTYEQYF
TRBJ1-5 NA TRBV19 NA TGTGCCAGTAGTAAACCATCCGGGGTCAGCAATCAGCCCCAGCATTTT CASSKPSGVSNQPQHF
TRBJ2-7 NA TRBV27 few TGTGCCAGCAGTTTATCGTCGGTACCTACCTACGAGCAGTACTTC CASSLSSVPTYEQYF
TRBJ2-7 NA TRBV7-7 NA TGTGCCAGCAGCTCTGGCACCTCGGGCGAGCAGTACTTC CASSSGTSGEQYF
TRBJ1-4 TRBD1 TRBV19 NA TGTGCCAGTAGAAGACAGGGGGCGACTAATGAAAAACTGTTTTTT CASRRQGATNEKLFF
TRBJ1-6 NA TRBV6-1 NA TGTGCCAGCAGTGAAGAGGCCAGGATCAATTCACCCCTCCACTTT CASSEEARINSPLHF
TRBJ1-3 NA TRBV6-1 NA TGTGCCAGCAGGAGGGAGTTGGGCTCTGGAAACACCATATATTTT CASRRELGSGNTIYF
TRBJ1-1 NA TRBV25-1 NA TGTGCCAGCAGGACTAGCTTGGACACTGAAGCTTTCTTT CASRTSLDTEAFF
TRBJ2-3 NA TRBV28 once TGTGCCAGCAGTCTGGAGGGGCCAGATACGCAGTATTTT CASSLEGPDTQYF
TRBJ1-2 NA TRBV9 NA TGTGCCAGCAGCGTAGGGGCAGGGGATGCCACCTTCACCTTC CASSVGAGDATFTF
TRBJ2-5 NA TRBV30 NA TGTGCCTGGAACAGGGCGCAAGAGACCCAGTACTTC CAWNRAQETQYF
TRBJ1-1 NA TRBV27 NA TGTGCCAGCAGTCCCCTAGAGGGTTCTGAAGCTTTCTTT CASSPLEGSEAFF
TRBJ1-5 TRBD1 TRBV5-4 NA TGTGCCAGCAGCTCCGACAGGGGACAGCCCCAGCATTTT CASSSDRGQPQHF
TRBJ2-1 NA TRBV27 NA TGTGCCAGCAGTTTATTGGGGGGAAGCTCCTACAATGAGCAGTTCTTC CASSLLGGSSYNEQFF
TRBJ1-2 TRBD1 TRBV4-1 NA TGCGCCAGCAGCCAAGATCTCGGGACAGGCCCCAACTATGGCTACACCTTC CASSQDLGTGPNYGYTF
TRBJ2-7 NA TRBV5-4 NA TGTGCCAGCAGCTTAAACGGCGGCTACGAGCAGTACTTC CASSLNGGYEQYF
TRBJ2-7 TRBD2 TRBV7-7 NA TGTGCCAGCAGCTTTGGGGGGGAATACGAGCAGTACTTC CASSFGGEYEQYF
TRBJ2-2 TRBD1 TRBV28 NA TGTGCCAGCAGTTTCAGGGGACAGGTGAACACCGGGGAGCTGTTTTTT CASSFRGQVNTGELFF
TRBJ1-1 NA TRBV27 NA TGTGCCAGCAGTTACTCAGAAAGCGCTGAAGCTTTCTTT CASSYSESAEAFF